A single sample gave rise to the 20 T cell receptor beta chains below, sequenced in a study of cytomegalovirus exposure and HLA in healthy donors. The PCR made use of 60 Vbeta and 13 Jbeta primers. Sequenced by immunoSEQ multiplex PCR; TCRdb stores in-frame clones only, minus some. Found here are about 150,000 clones, almost 80% of them singletons; the top ten hold 1.7%. Material for sequencing was PBMCs. The source of these receptors is a woman aged 25 to 45 in good health and CMV-seronegative.

This clone was recorded only once. The chain combines TRBV5-4 with TRBJ1-4; 7 positions match TRBD1. The V gene end was trimmed by 4 bases and the J gene end by 8 bases; junction bases not matched to a gene: 14. There are 16 residues in the CDR3. Looked up from germline, CDR1 is SGHNT and CDR2 is YYREEE (reference sequence). CDR3 nucleotide sequence: TGTGCCAGCAGCGTTAACCCGGGACAGAGAATAGAAAAACTGTTTTTT. The encoded protein is CASSVNPGQRIEKLFF.

The rearrangement links TRBV6-4 to TRBJ2-2; 7 bases match TRBD1. After removal of 3 bases from V and 0 bases from J, the junction contained 1 base not matched to a gene. Germline CDR1 is MRHNA and CDR2 is SNTAGT. The CDR3 is made up of 15 amino acids. CDR3 sequence (DNA): TGTGCCAGCAGTGAGCAGGGGGCGAACACCGGGGAGCTGTTTTTT. Amino acids: CASSEQGANTGELFF.

The chain is built from TRBV5-4 and TRBJ2-4, with a tentative D call TRBD1 (5 bases). Trimming cost V 0 bases and J 9 bases, with 13 bases left between them. This CDR3 spans 14 amino acids. CDR1 is SGHNT and CDR2 is YYREEE in the germline V gene (reference sequence). The CDR3 nucleotides are TGTGCCAGCAGCTTGGAGGGGTCTGTGGTCATTCAGTACTTC. This gives the protein CASSLEGSVVIQYF.

The chain has TRBV5-1 and TRBJ1-1; 8 bases match TRBD1. The V segment lost 4 bases and the J segment 10 bases; nucleotides outside the gene matches: 12. This CDR3 has 14 residues. Germline V gene lookup returns CDR1 SGHRS and CDR2 YFSETQ. The CDR3 region has the DNA TGCGCCAGCAGCGCCGCCGGGACAGGTGCGGGAGCTTTCTTT. Protein: CASSAAGTGAGAFF.

The count of this clone is one. V is TRBV30 and J is TRBJ1-6; D is perhaps TRBD1 (5 bases). The V gene's germline CDR1 is GTSNPN and CDR2 SVGIG (reference sequence). The V end was cut by 4 bases, the J end by 7 bases, with 17 bases between. The CDR3 is 15 residues long. This CDR3 reads CAWNPTGTVNSPLHF. In DNA, the CDR3 is TGTGCCTGGAACCCTACAGGAACCGTGAATTCACCCCTCCACTTT.

V usage is TRBV30 and J usage is TRBJ1-2, with 11 nucleotides matching TRBD1. Germline V gene sequence: CDR1 GTSNPN, CDR2 SVGIG (reference sequence). The V gene end was trimmed by 1 base and the J gene end by 6 bases; junction bases not matched to a gene: 7. This CDR3 contains 15 residues. In nucleotides, the CDR3 is TGTGCCTGGAGTGGGACAGGGGGCCAACTAAATGGCTACACCTTC. Residues: CAWSGTGGQLNGYTF.

V gene TRBV2 combines with J gene TRBJ1-2; D gene uncertain. Deletions cut 6 bases from V and 6 bases from J, with 14 bases between. The germline V gene has CDR1 SNHLY and CDR2 FYNNEI. The CDR3 runs 13 residues. The CDR3 DNA reads TGTGCCAGCAGCGACGGCAGGTCGGATGGCTACACCTTC. This translates into CASSDGRSDGYTF.

The rearrangement joins TRBV4-1 to TRBJ2-2, with a tentative D call TRBD2 (6 bases). V lost 2 bases, J lost 0 bases, and 19 bases lay in between. There are 19 residues in the CDR3. Germline CDR1 MGHRA, CDR2 YSYEKL. The CDR3 region is CASSQRDLALVSNTGELFF. The CDR3, as DNA: TGCGCCAGCAGCCAAAGGGATCTAGCGTTGGTTTCGAACACCGGGGAGCTGTTTTTT.

The chain recombines TRBV5-4 with TRBJ2-7; 15 nucleotides match TRBD2. The CDR3 totals 15 residues. Per the germline V gene, CDR1 is SGHNT and CDR2 is YYREEE (reference sequence). Germline trimming cut 3 bases from V and 6 bases from J; bases unmatched to any gene: 4. CDR3 amino acids: CASSSGLAGGFEQYF. DNA for the CDR3: TGTGCCAGCAGCTCGGGACTAGCGGGGGGATTCGAGCAGTACTTC. The full variable domain, with the rest looked up from reference TRBV5-4 and TRBJ2-7, is ETGVTQSPTHLIKTRGQQVTLRCSSQSGHNTVSWYQQALGQGPQFIFQYYREEENGRGNFPPRFSGLQFPNYSSELNVNALELDDSALYLCASSSGLAGGFEQYFGPGTRLTVT.

The chain is built from TRBV6-5 and TRBJ1-1, with TRBD1 matching over 7 bases. Germline V gives CDR1 MNHEY, CDR2 SVGAGI. The CDR3 is 14 amino acids. V was clipped by 2 bases and J by 10 bases; unmatched bases: 10. The CDR3 DNA sequence: TGTGCCAGCAGTTACGCATCCACAGGGGCGTCAGCTTTCTTT. It codes for CASSYASTGASAFF.

The V call is TRBV4-1, the J call TRBJ1-1; D possibly corresponds to TRBD1 (5 bases). CDR1 is MGHRA, CDR2 YSYEKL, per germline. The CDR3 has 16 amino acids. V was clipped by 1 base and J by 2 bases, with 14 bases between them. DNA of the CDR3: TGCGCCAGCAGCCAAGGAAGGACGCGGGGCAACACTGAAGCTTTCTTT. Protein: CASSQGRTRGNTEAFF.

This rearrangement joins TRBV30 to TRBJ1-6; D not certain. The V end lost 1 base, the J end lost 0 bases, and 7 bases lay between the germline ends. CDR1 is GTSNPN and CDR2 is SVGIG in the germline V gene (reference sequence). CDR3 length: 15 residues. For the CDR3, the DNA is TGTGCCTGGAGTGCGTCTAGCTCCTATAATTCACCCCTCCACTTT. Protein: CAWSASSSYNSPLHF. The complete variable domain, with remaining parts taken from reference TRBV30 and TRBJ1-6, reads SQTIHQWPATLVQPVGSPLSLECTVEGTSNPNLYWYRQAAGRGLQLLFYSVGIGQISSEVPQNLSASRPQDRQFILSSKKLLLSDSGFYLCAWSASSSYNSPLHFGNGTRLTVT.

A few counts support this clone. V usage is TRBV6-1 and J usage is TRBJ1-3, with unresolved D. The length of the CDR3 is 13 residues. V lost 6 bases and J lost 0, with 6 bases in between. Germline CDR1 MNHNS, CDR2 SASEGT. The CDR3 sequence: CASRQHSGNTIYF. As DNA, the CDR3 is TGTGCCAGCAGACAGCACTCTGGAAACACCATATATTTT.

The rearrangement links TRBV29-1 to TRBJ1-5; D might be TRBD1 (6 bases). CDR3 length: 14 residues. Germline lookup yields CDR1 SQVTM and CDR2 ANQGSEA. V was trimmed by 6 bases and J by 6 bases, leaving 18 bases between them. DNA for the CDR3: TGCAGCGTGGCCCCGGCGGGGGGCGTTCAGCCCCAGCATTTT. Translating it yields CSVAPAGGVQPQHF.

The rearrangement links TRBV5-4 to TRBJ2-4, with a tentative D call TRBD1 (6 bases). V lost 0 bases, J lost 8 bases, and 12 bases lay in between. The CDR3 is made up of 14 amino acids. Germline V gene lookup returns CDR1 SGHNT and CDR2 YYREEE (reference sequence). The CDR3 DNA follows: TGTGCCAGCAGCTTGGACAGGGAACGGTACATTCAGTACTTC. Residues: CASSLDRERYIQYF.

Only one count was recorded for this clone. The V gene is TRBV7-8, the J gene TRBJ2-7, with D maybe TRBD1 (6 bases). The CDR3 has 14 amino acids. Germline V gene lookup returns CDR1 SGHVS and CDR2 FQNEAQ. Trimming took off 5 bases at V and 2 bases at J, with 13 bases between the two ends. For the CDR3, the DNA is TGTGCCAGCAGCCCCCGACAGGCCCCCTACGAGCAGTACTTC. Protein product: CASSPRQAPYEQYF.

This clone was found once. The rearrangement links TRBV5-1 to TRBJ2-7; D might be TRBD1 (6 bases). The V end lost 3 bases, the J end lost 5 bases, and 9 bases lay between the germline ends. The CDR3 loop spans 12 amino acids. Germline lookup yields CDR1 SGHRS and CDR2 YFSETQ. The CDR3: CASSSDRNEQYF. The CDR3 DNA is TGCGCCAGCAGCTCCGACAGGAACGAGCAGTACTTC.

The V call is TRBV18, the J call TRBJ2-3; 9 bases match TRBD2. The CDR3 is made up of 16 amino acids. Germline V gene data show CDR1 as KGHSH and CDR2 as LQKENI. Trimming cost V 6 bases and J 5 bases; bases outside gene matches: 12. The CDR3 DNA sequence: TGTGCCAGCTCCTCTCTGGGGACTAGCAATCGAGATACGCAGTATTTT. Translation: CASSSLGTSNRDTQYF.

Only a few counts were recorded for this clone. The chain carries TRBV6-5 and TRBJ1-4, with no clear D. Deletions cut 6 bases from V and 6 bases from J, with 8 bases between. CDR1 is MNHEY, CDR2 SVGAGI, per germline. This CDR3 region has 12 residues. DNA for the CDR3: TGTGCCAGCAGCCCCCCAGATGAAAAACTGTTTTTT. Its protein product is CASSPPDEKLFF.

This chain joins TRBV27 and TRBJ2-3; 7 positions match TRBD2. The CDR3 covers 12 residues. The trim removed 3 bases at V and 6 bases at J, leaving 0 bases unmatched. CDR1 and CDR2 from the germline V gene are MNHEY and SMNVEV (reference sequence). CDR3 bases: TGTGCCAGCAGTTTGGGGGGGGATACGCAGTATTTT. Its protein is CASSLGGDTQYF.